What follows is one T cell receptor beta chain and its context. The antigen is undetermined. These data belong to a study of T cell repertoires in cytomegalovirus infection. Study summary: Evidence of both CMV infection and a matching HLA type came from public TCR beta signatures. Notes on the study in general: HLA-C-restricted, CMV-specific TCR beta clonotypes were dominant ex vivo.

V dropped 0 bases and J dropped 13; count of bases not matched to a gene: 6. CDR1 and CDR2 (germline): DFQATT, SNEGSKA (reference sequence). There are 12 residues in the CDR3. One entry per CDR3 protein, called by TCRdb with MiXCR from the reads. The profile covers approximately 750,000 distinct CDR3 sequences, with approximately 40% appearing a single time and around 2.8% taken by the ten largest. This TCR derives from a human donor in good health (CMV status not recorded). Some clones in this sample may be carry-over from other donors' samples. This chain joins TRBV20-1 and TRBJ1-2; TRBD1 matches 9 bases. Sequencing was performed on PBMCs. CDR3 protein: CSAREKGQGFTF. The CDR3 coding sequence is TGCAGTGCTAGAGAAAAGGGACAGGGATTCACCTTC.